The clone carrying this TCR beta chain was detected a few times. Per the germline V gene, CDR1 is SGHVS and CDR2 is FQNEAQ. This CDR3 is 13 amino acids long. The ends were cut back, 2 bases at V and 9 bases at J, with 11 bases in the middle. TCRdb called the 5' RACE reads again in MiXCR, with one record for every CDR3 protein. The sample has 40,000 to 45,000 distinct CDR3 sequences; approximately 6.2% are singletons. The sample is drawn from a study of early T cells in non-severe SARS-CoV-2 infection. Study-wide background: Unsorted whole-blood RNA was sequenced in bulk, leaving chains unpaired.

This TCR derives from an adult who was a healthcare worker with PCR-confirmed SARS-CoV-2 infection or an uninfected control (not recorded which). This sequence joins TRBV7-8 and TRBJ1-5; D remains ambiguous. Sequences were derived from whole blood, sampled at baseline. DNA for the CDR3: TGTGCCAGCAGCTTACGGAAGGCGGGGCCCCAGCATTTT. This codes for CASSLRKAGPQHF.